The 12 T cell receptor beta chains below were found in one sample sequenced in a study of cytomegalovirus exposure and HLA in healthy donors (dated by TCRdb to the late 2010s). The receptor library was made with the immunoSEQ multiplex PCR assay. The table comes from immuneACCESS by way of TCRdb, which keeps in-frame sequences with V and J called. Part of the clones is missing from these tables; in studies checked, under half for an unresolved V gene and the rest for unknown reasons. The sample records tens of thousands of clones, around 89% of which are singletons. The ten biggest clones cover 1.5% to 2% of the sample. Input material: PBMCs. Source of these receptors: a woman in her late teens or twenties in good health and CMV-seronegative.

V is TRBV5-8 and J is TRBJ1-5, with TRBD1 identical over 8 bases. From germline, CDR1 is SGHTS and CDR2 YDEGEE. V was pared by 0 bases and J by 6 bases, with 2 bases of the junction left unmatched. The CDR3 has 14 amino acids. The CDR3 DNA reads TGTGCCAGCAGCTTGGGGCAGGGGGCTCAGCCCCAGCATTTT. This sequence encodes CASSLGQGAQPQHF.

The V gene is TRBV2, the J gene TRBJ2-7; maybe TRBD1 (6 bases). The CDR3 sequence is 14 residues long. With 3 bases removed from V and 2 bases from J, the gap between germline ends came to 11 bases. Germline assignment: CDR1 SNHLY and CDR2 FYNNEI. The CDR3 DNA reads TGTGCCAGCAGTGATGACAGGCTGACCTACGAGCAGTACTTC. This translates into CASSDDRLTYEQYF. Full variable domain (remainder filled in from reference TRBV2 and TRBJ2-7): EPEVTQTPSHQVTQMGQEVILRCVPISNHLYFYWYRQILGQKVEFLVSFYNNEISEKSEIFDDQFSVERPDGSNFTLKIRSTKLEDSAMYFCASSDDRLTYEQYFGPGTRLTVT.

This chain connects TRBV7-3 to TRBJ1-1, with D possibly being TRBD1 (5 bases). The V gene lost 5 bases and the J gene lost 1 base, with 11 bases spanning the gap. This CDR3 spans 14 amino acids. Germline loops: CDR1 SGHTA, CDR2 FQGTGA. CDR3 coding DNA: TGTGCCAGCAGCCTCGGGGGGAGGAACACTGAAGCTTTCTTT. Its protein is CASSLGGRNTEAFF.

The J gene is TRBJ2-5, the V gene TRBV7-6, with 7 nucleotides matching TRBD2. V lost 2 bases and J lost 5; bases outside the gene matches: 8. This CDR3 spans 15 amino acids. The germline CDR1 and CDR2 sequences are SGHVS and FNYEAQ. The CDR3 loop reads CASSLTSGGWETQYF. In DNA form, the CDR3 reads TGTGCCAGCAGCTTAACCTCGGGAGGCTGGGAGACCCAGTACTTC.

V usage is TRBV10-1 and J usage is TRBJ2-3, with TRBD2 matching 8 bases. This CDR3 is built from 17 residues. Germline-derived CDR1 and CDR2 are WNHNN and SYGVQD (reference sequence). J was trimmed by 1 base and V by 0 bases; bases with no gene match: 6. In DNA, the CDR3 is TGCGCCAGCAGTGAGTCGGCCGGGGGGGAAGGCACAGATACGCAGTATTTT. It yields the protein CASSESAGGEGTDTQYF.

The chain links TRBV27 to TRBJ2-7, with TRBD2 matching 10 bases. The V and J ends lost 3 bases and 2 bases, in that order; junction bases with no gene match: 1. Germline V gene data show CDR1 as MNHEY and CDR2 as SMNVEV (reference sequence). The CDR3 length is 14 residues. DNA of the CDR3: TGTGCCAGCAGTTTTCTAGCGGGAGCCTACGAGCAGTACTTC. Translated: CASSFLAGAYEQYF.

This chain joins TRBV30 and TRBJ2-7; a weak D match, TRBD2 (6 bases). Looked up from germline, CDR1 is GTSNPN and CDR2 is SVGIG (reference sequence). The CDR3 is 12 amino acids. V lost 1 base, J lost 4 bases, and 8 bases lay in between. DNA of the CDR3: TGTGCCTGGAGTGCGGACTATTACGAGCAGTACTTC. Its translation is CAWSADYYEQYF.

This clone counts as medium-sized. The CDR3 spells CASSYSGAGQETQYF. The DNA of the CDR3 is TGTGCCAGCAGTTACTCAGGGGCAGGGCAAGAGACCCAGTACTTC. J is TRBJ2-5 and V is TRBV6-5, with a possible D match to TRBD1 (5 bases). V lost 0 bases and J lost 2, with 10 bases in between. The CDR3 contains 15 residues. Germline V gene sequence: CDR1 MNHEY, CDR2 SVGAGI.

The rearrangement joins TRBV7-8 to TRBJ2-7; D may be TRBD1 (5 bases). From germline, CDR1 is SGHVS and CDR2 FQNEAQ. This CDR3 comprises 14 residues. V was shortened by 1 base and J by 5 bases, with 12 bases between the two germline ends. The CDR3 DNA is TGTGCCAGCAGCTTAGAGGTGGGGCTTAACGAGCAGTACTTC. Protein: CASSLEVGLNEQYF.

The chain combines TRBV15 with TRBJ2-3; D possibly corresponds to TRBD2 (7 bases). V was shortened by 0 bases and J by 3 bases, with 16 bases between the two germline ends. The CDR3 consists of 17 residues. The germline gives CDR1 LNHNV, CDR2 YYDKDF (reference sequence). The CDR3 sequence is CATSREGGQLSTDTQYF. CDR3 DNA: TGTGCCACCAGCAGAGAGGGGGGGCAATTATCAACAGATACGCAGTATTTT.

The gene calls are TRBV7-6 and TRBJ2-7; a possible D gene is TRBD1 (6 bases). Trimming stripped 3 bases from V and 6 bases from J, with 15 bases between. CDR3 length equals 14 residues. CDR1 SGHVS and CDR2 FNYEAQ come from the germline V gene. In DNA, the CDR3 is TGTGCCAGCAGCTTGGAGGCAGGGGCCAGCGAGCAGTACTTC. Protein: CASSLEAGASEQYF.

This clone has only a few counts. The chain combines TRBV5-5 with TRBJ1-1; the match to TRBD1 covers 10 bases. The CDR3 contains 14 residues. Germline CDR1 SGHKS, CDR2 YYEKEE (reference sequence). V lost 0 bases and J lost 5; bases outside the gene matches: 1. The DNA for the CDR3 is TGTGCCAGCAGCTTGGGGACAGGGGGAACTGAAGCTTTCTTT. It encodes CASSLGTGGTEAFF.